A selection of T cell receptor beta chains follows, all from one sample in a study of T cell responses to AZD1222 COVID-19 vaccine. Assay: immunoSEQ multiplex PCR; the TCRdb copy retains only in-frame clones and omits some. The sample lists approximately 67,000 clones; 80% to 90% were seen once. Sequenced material: peripheral blood, taken on day 0 of AZD1222 vaccination. The receptors shown here come from an adult in good health. The CDR3 runs from the conserved cysteine through the conserved F or W. A D gene is named only where the DNA matches it firmly. Clone sizes are given selectively: once, few, many, or a class where the clone is expanded.

j_gene | d_gene | abundance | v_gene | CDR3nt | CDR3aa
TRBJ1-2 | NA | few | TRBV5-1 | TGCGCCAGCAGCTTGGATGTCAGAGACTATGGCTACACCTTC | CASSLDVRDYGYTF
TRBJ1-1 | NA | NA | TRBV5-1 | TGCGCCAGCAGCTTCCAGCCCGGGGGGGCTTTCTTT | CASSFQPGGAFF
TRBJ1-6 | NA | NA | TRBV6-1 | TGTGCCAGCAGTGAAGCCGTCGGGTATAATTCACCCCTCCACTTT | CASSEAVGYNSPLHF
TRBJ2-5 | NA | NA | TRBV4-2 | TGTGCCAGCAGCAGGGGAGTAGACCAAGAGACCCAGTACTTC | CASSRGVDQETQYF
TRBJ1-6 | NA | NA | TRBV7-9 | TGTGCCAGCTCACCCCCCGATAACTTTTATAATTCACCCCTCCACTTT | CASSPPDNFYNSPLHF
TRBJ1-5 | NA | NA | TRBV14 | TGTGCCAGCAGCCTAGGGCCCCACCCGACTCAGCCCCAGCATTTT | CASSLGPHPTQPQHF
TRBJ1-2 | NA | NA | TRBV3-1/TRBV3-2 | TGTGCCAGCAGCCCGAACGAGCCTTCTCATGGCTACACCTTC | CASSPNEPSHGYTF
TRBJ1-2 | NA | NA | TRBV3-1/TRBV3-2 | TGTGCCAGCAGCCCCCGAGGGTCAGCTTTATATGGCTACACCTTC | CASSPRGSALYGYTF
TRBJ1-1 | NA | NA | TRBV19 | TGTGCCAGTAGTATGGGGACCGCGGGCACTGAAGCTTTCTTT | CASSMGTAGTEAFF
TRBJ2-7 | NA | NA | TRBV19 | TGTGCCAGTAGCCCCAACCACGACGAGCAGTACTTC | CASSPNHDEQYF
TRBJ1-1 | NA | NA | TRBV3-1/TRBV3-2 | TGTGCCAGCAGCACCGGTCCAGGGGCTGAAGCTTTCTTT | CASSTGPGAEAFF
TRBJ1-2 | NA | NA | TRBV20-1 | TGCAGTGCTAGTAAAACCGCAGCGAAGACTAACTATGGCTACACCTTC | CSASKTAAKTNYGYTF
TRBJ1-1 | TRBD1 | NA | TRBV19 | TGTGCCACCCTAAGAGGACAGGGGGAAGGGTGGACTGAAGCTTTCTTT | CATLRGQGEGWTEAFF
TRBJ2-5 | NA | NA | TRBV11-3 | TGTGCCAGCAGCCGTAGTGGGCAAGAGACCCAGTACTTC | CASSRSGQETQYF
TRBJ2-1 | TRBD2 | NA | TRBV4-3 | TGCGCCAGCAGCCATGATTTACTAGCGGGGGCTGAGCAGTTCTTC | CASSHDLLAGAEQFF
TRBJ1-2 | NA | NA | TRBV28 | TGTGCCAGCAGTCAGCAGGGAAACTATGGCTACACCTTC | CASSQQGNYGYTF
TRBJ2-1 | NA | NA | TRBV7-8 | TGTGCCAGCAGCCCCTTTGAGGGCAATGAGCAGTTCTTC | CASSPFEGNEQFF
TRBJ1-1 | NA | NA | TRBV30 | TGTGCCTGGAGTCGGGGGCGAAAGAACACTGAAGCTTTCTTT | CAWSRGRKNTEAFF
TRBJ2-2 | NA | NA | TRBV28 | TGTGCCAGCAGTTTAGCGGGGGAGCTGTTTTTT | CASSLAGELFF
TRBJ2-7 | NA | NA | TRBV2 | TGTGCCAGCAGAGACCTCTCCTACGAGCAGTACTTC | CASRDLSYEQYF
TRBJ1-4 | TRBD1 | NA | TRBV28 | TGTGCCAGCAGCCAGACAGGGGCGGGAGAAAAACTGTTTTTT | CASSQTGAGEKLFF